The clone carrying this T cell receptor beta chain was seen ten or more times. Its target is not known. The CDR3 contains 13 residues. Trimming took off 5 bases at V and 6 bases at J, with 11 bases between the two ends. CDR1 SGHVS and CDR2 FNYEAQ come from the germline V gene. The sample is drawn from a study of neurological immune-mediated disorders. Time point denoted: longitudinal time-point 1 (baseline). Preparation of the unsorted libraries drew on 2 million PBMCs stored at -80 C. Study observations and caveats: TCR clonal expansion peaked in HTLV-1-associated myelopathy patients and was lowest in multiple sclerosis patients.

The cDNA came from 5'RACE, which used 10-nucleotide random UMIs. From 15-18 subjects, every sequencing run obtained over 180 million TCR-beta sequences. TCRdb re-called the 5' RACE reads with MiXCR, one entry per CDR3 protein. Seen here are tens of thousands of distinct CDR3 sequences, roughly 15% observed once, and the top ten hold about 4.5%. The V call is TRBV7-6, the J call TRBJ2-1; the D gene could be TRBD1 or TRBD2 (7 bases each). Sequenced sample: PBMCs. This TCR derives from a female donor with HTLV-1-associated myelopathy (HAM/TSP). The CDR3 DNA sequence: TGTGCCAGCAGCCCAGGGGGGGGCAATGAGCAGTTCTTC. Translating it yields CASSPGGGNEQFF.